This TCR beta chain appears in the sequencing data of a study of siplizumab effects on memory and regulatory T cells. Findings and limits, study-wide: Tregs that proliferated in siplizumab cultures did not have their suppressive function confirmed. The apparent diversity of naive T cells exceeded that of memory cells, and naive T cells seemed to make a major contribution to the alloresponse.

Assaying covered about 10^5 TCR templates per sample. Clones were sequenced by immunoSEQ multiplex PCR, and TCRdb holds only the in-frame ones, with some missing. This table has about 100,000 clones, about 90% appearing once. Worth noting for this clone: Its antigen is still unknown.

Sequenced input: Tregs sorted from blood. This sequence was found in a human donor in good health.

The CDR3 nucleotides are TGTGCCAGCAGCAAAATGATTTGGGCAGGCGAATATAGCAATCAGCCCCAGCATTTT. It encodes CASSKMIWAGEYSNQPQHF. V usage is TRBV5-8 and J usage is TRBJ1-5; no definite D call. There are 19 residues in the CDR3. The germline CDR1 and CDR2 sequences are SGHTS and YDEGEE. V lost 4 bases and J 0 bases, leaving 23 bases between the germline ends.